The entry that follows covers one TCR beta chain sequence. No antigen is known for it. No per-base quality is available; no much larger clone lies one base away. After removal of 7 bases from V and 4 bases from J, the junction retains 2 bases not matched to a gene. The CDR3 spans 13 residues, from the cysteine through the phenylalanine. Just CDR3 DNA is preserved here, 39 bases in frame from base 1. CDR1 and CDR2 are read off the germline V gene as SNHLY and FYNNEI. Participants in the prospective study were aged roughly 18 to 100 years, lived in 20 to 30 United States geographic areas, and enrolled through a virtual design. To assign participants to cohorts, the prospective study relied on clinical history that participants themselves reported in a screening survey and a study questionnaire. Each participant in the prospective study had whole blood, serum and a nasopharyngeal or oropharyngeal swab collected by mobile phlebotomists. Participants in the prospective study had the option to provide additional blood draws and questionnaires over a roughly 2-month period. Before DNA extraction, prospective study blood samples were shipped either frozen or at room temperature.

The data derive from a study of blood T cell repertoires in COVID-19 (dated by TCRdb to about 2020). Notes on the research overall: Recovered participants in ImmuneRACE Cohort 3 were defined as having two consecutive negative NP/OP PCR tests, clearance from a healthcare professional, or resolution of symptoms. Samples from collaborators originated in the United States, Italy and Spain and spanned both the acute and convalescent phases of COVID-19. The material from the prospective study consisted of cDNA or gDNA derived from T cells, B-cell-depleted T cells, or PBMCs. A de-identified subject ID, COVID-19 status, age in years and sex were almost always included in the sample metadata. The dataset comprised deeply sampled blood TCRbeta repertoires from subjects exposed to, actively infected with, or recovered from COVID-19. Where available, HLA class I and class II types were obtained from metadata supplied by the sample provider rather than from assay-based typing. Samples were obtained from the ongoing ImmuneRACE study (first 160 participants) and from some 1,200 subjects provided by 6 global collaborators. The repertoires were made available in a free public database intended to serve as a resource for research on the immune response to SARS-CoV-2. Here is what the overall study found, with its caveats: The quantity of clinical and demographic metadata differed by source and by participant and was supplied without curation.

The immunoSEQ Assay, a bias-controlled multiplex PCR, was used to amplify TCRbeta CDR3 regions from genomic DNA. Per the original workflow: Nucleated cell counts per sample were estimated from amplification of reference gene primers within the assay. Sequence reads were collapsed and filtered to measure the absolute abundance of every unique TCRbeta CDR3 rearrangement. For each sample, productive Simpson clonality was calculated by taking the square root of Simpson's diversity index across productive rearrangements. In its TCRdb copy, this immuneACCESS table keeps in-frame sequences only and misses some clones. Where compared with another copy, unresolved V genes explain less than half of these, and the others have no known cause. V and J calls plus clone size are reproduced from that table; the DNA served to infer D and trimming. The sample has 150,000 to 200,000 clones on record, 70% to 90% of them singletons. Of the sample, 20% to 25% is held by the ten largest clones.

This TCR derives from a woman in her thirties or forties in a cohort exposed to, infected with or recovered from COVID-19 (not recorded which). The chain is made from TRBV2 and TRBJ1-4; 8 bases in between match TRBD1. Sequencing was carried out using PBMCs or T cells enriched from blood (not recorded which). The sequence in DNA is TGTGCCAGCAAGGACAGGGTTAATGAAAAACTGTTTTTT. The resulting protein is CASKDRVNEKLFF. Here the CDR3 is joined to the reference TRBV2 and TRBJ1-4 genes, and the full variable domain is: EPEVTQTPSHQVTQMGQEVILRCVPISNHLYFYWYRQILGQKVEFLVSFYNNEISEKSEIFDDQFSVERPDGSNFTLKIRSTKLEDSAMYFCASKDRVNEKLFFGSGTQLSVL.